This T cell receptor beta chain was sequenced in a study of PD-L1 blockade in urothelial cancer. Study in general: The number of prior chemotherapy regimens per patient was 0 to 3.

The V gene end was trimmed by 1 base and the J gene end by 2 bases; junction bases not matched to a gene: 1. The CDR3 runs to 14 residues. Per germline, CDR1 SGHVS and CDR2 FNYEAQ. Every PCR received spiked-in synthetic TCR analog templates. Using immunoSEQ multiplex PCR, the repertoire was profiled, and TCRdb retains in-frame clones only, with some absent. The sample holds approximately 50,000 clones, around 84% seen once. The sample's time point: pretreatment peripheral blood. Locally advanced or metastatic urothelial carcinoma was diagnosed in the patients. On this clone: The antigen remains undetermined.

The study, taken as a whole, reports: Patients with durable benefit had greater blood expansion of tumor-associated TCR clones 3 weeks into treatment.

V and J are TRBV7-6 and TRBJ2-5; 7 nucleotides line up with TRBD1. Sequenced here: PBMCs, sampled around atezolizumab (anti-PD-L1) treatment. This TCR came from a man aged 65-85 years with urothelial cancer. CDR3 loop: CASSLVRGQETQYF. DNA of the CDR3: TGTGCCAGCAGCTTAGTCAGGGGGCAAGAGACCCAGTACTTC.